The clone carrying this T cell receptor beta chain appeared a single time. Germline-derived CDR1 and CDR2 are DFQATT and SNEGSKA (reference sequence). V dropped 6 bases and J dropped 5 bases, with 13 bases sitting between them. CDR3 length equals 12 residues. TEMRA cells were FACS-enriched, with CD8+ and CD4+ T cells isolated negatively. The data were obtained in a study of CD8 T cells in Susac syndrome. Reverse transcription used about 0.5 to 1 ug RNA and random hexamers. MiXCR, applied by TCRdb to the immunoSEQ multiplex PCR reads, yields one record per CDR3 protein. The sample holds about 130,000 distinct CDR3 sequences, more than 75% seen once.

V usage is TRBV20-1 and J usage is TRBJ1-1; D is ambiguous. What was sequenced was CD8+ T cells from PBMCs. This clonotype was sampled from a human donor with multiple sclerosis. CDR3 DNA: TGCAGTGCCGGACTGATGGGGACTGAAGCTTTCTTT. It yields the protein CSAGLMGTEAFF.